Shown below are 32 T cell receptor beta chains from a single sample sequenced in a study of response to subunit inactivated influenza vaccine. Via MiXCR, TCRdb re-called the RT-PCR reads, giving one row per CDR3 protein. The sample carries 150,000 to 200,000 distinct CDR3 sequences, approximately 12% recorded once. This sample was also put to use in a study of T cells expressing NK-cell markers. That paper notes: In generating TCR beta cDNA, 5'RACE template switching with UMIs was used.

Sequenced here: CD8+ T cells sorted from PBMCs, sampled approximately 13 days after vaccination. The receptors originated from a man aged 45-60 years who received an inactivated influenza vaccine.

This clonotype was counted a few times. V gene TRBV6-1 combines with J gene TRBJ1-1, with D maybe TRBD1 (6 bases). Trimming took off 4 bases at V and 0 bases at J, with 9 bases between the two ends. CDR1 is MNHNS, CDR2 SASEGT, per germline. The CDR3 has 14 residues. CDR3: CASSGQGMNTEAFF. In nucleotides, the CDR3 is TGTGCCAGCAGTGGTCAGGGGATGAACACTGAAGCTTTCTTT.

The DNA for the CDR3 is TGTGCCAGCAGCGATAGGGACAGACCGAACACCGGGGAGCTGTTTTTT. It is translated as CASSDRDRPNTGELFF. The V call is TRBV7-9, the J call TRBJ2-2; 7 nucleotides match TRBD1. The CDR3 extends over 16 amino acids. J gave up 0 bases and V 5 bases, and 6 bases lay outside the gene matches. Germline lookup yields CDR1 SEHNR and CDR2 FQNEAQ (reference sequence). The variable domain in full, completed from reference TRBV7-9 and TRBJ2-2, reads DTGVSQNPRHKITKRGQNVTFRCDPISEHNRLYWYRQTLGQGPEFLTYFQNEAQLEKSRLLSDRFSAERPKGSFSTLEIQRTEQGDSAMYLCASSDRDRPNTGELFFGEGSRLTVL.

This clonotype appeared many times. The DNA of the CDR3 is TGTGCCAGCACGGCAGGGTACAATGAGCAGTTCTTC. As protein: CASTAGYNEQFF. V usage is TRBV7-9 and J usage is TRBJ2-1; the D gene is possibly TRBD1 (5 bases). Trimming took 7 bases from V and 4 from J, leaving 8 bases between them. The CDR3 has 12 residues. Germline V CDR1 and CDR2: SEHNR, FQNEAQ (reference sequence).

CDR3 in DNA: TGTGCCAGCAGCAGGGGACTAGCGGGAGTCCGTGGGGAGCTGTTTTTT. Translation gives CASSRGLAGVRGELFF. This chain links TRBV7-6 with TRBJ2-2; 14 bases align to TRBD2. The CDR3 loop spans 16 amino acids. Unmatched junction bases numbered 7, after V lost 5 bases and J lost 8 bases. CDR1 and CDR2 (germline): SGHVS, FNYEAQ.

This sequence joins TRBV4-3 and TRBJ1-1; 9 bases line up with TRBD1. This CDR3 is built from 15 residues. Unmatched junction bases numbered 8, after V lost 3 bases and J lost 6 bases. Germline values: CDR1 LGHNA, CDR2 YSLEER. The CDR3 nucleotides are TGCGCCAGCAGCCACACAGGGGGCGCGGGCTCTGAAGCTTTCTTT. Translation: CASSHTGGAGSEAFF.

The gene calls are TRBV15 and TRBJ1-1, with a possible D match to TRBD1 (6 bases). This CDR3 comprises 14 residues. Per the germline V gene, CDR1 is LNHNV and CDR2 is YYDKDF (reference sequence). V was shortened by 0 bases and J by 4 bases, with 9 bases between the two germline ends. The CDR3 spells CATSRDRGFTEAFF. The CDR3 nucleotides read TGTGCCACCAGCAGAGACAGGGGTTTCACTGAAGCTTTCTTT.

This clonotype was counted only a few times. The genes are TRBV4-2 and TRBJ1-2; unclear D gene. The ends were cut back, 1 base at V and 3 bases at J, with 9 bases in the middle. This CDR3 contains 14 residues. Germline CDR1 and CDR2: LGHNA and YNFKEQ. CDR3 region: CASSQAAGDYGYTF. The DNA for the CDR3 is TGTGCCAGCAGCCAAGCGGCAGGCGACTATGGCTACACCTTC.

This clonotype was observed at least ten times. The chain couples TRBV11-2 to TRBJ2-2; D is unresolved. In germline, CDR1 is SGHAT, CDR2 FQNNGV. The CDR3 loop spans 14 amino acids. With 1 base removed from V and 6 bases from J, the gap between germline ends came to 9 bases. CDR3 DNA sequence: TGTGCCAGCAGCTTAGGTGTCGTTCCCGGGGAGCTGTTTTTT. Its translation: CASSLGVVPGELFF.

This clonotype turned up a few times. This chain connects TRBV5-1 to TRBJ1-2, with D perhaps TRBD1 (6 bases). Looked up from germline, CDR1 is SGHRS and CDR2 is YFSETQ. Between the trimmed V and J ends, which lost 4 bases and 2 bases, there was a span of 15 bases. The CDR3 has 15 residues. The CDR3 sequence: CASSLEWGANYGYTF. CDR3 bases: TGCGCCAGCAGCCTGGAGTGGGGGGCGAACTATGGCTACACCTTC. The whole variable domain, filled in from reference TRBV5-1 and TRBJ1-2, reads KAGVTQTPRYLIKTRGQQVTLSCSPISGHRSVSWYQQTPGQGLQFLFEYFSETQRNKGNFPGRFSGRQFSNSRSEMNVSTLELGDSALYLCASSLEWGANYGYTFGSGTRLTVV.

The chain carries TRBV4-1 and TRBJ1-1, with D perhaps TRBD1 (6 bases). V was pared by 1 base and J by 7 bases, with 16 bases between. CDR3 size: 15 residues. Germline V gives CDR1 MGHRA, CDR2 YSYEKL. In nucleotides, the CDR3 is TGCGCCAGCAGCCAAGTCGCGGGGGGGGGCTTTGAAGCTTTCTTT. It codes for CASSQVAGGGFEAFF.

The chain links TRBV21-1 to TRBJ2-2; the table gives TRBD1 as D, unverified against the DNA. TRBV21-1 is a known pseudogene. This CDR3 is 19 amino acids long. This chain's CDR3 is CASSTWGRGLSGNTGELFF. For the CDR3, the DNA is TGTGCCAGCAGCACCTGGGGCAGGGGGCTCTCAGGGAACACCGGGGAGCTGTTTTTT.

V and J are TRBV6-5 and TRBJ2-2; 9 nucleotides align to TRBD1. Germline V lookup: CDR1 MNHEY, CDR2 SVGAGI. The CDR3 is made up of 16 amino acids. V was pared by 5 bases and J by 6 bases, with 10 bases of the junction left unmatched. The CDR3 DNA reads as TGTGCCAGCAGTCACCTGGGGACAGGGAAGCCCGGGGAGCTGTTTTTT. Its translation: CASSHLGTGKPGELFF.

Only a few counts were recorded for this clonotype. The chain uses TRBV29-1 and TRBJ1-1; the D is unclear. Trimming removed 2 bases from V and 1 base from J, with 11 bases in between. Germline values: CDR1 SQVTM, CDR2 ANQGSEA. The length of the CDR3 is 14 residues. DNA of the CDR3: TGCAGCGTTGAACGAGGTGTATGGAACACTGAAGCTTTCTTT. Amino acids: CSVERGVWNTEAFF.

This chain joins TRBV7-9 and TRBJ2-7, with 7 bases aligning to TRBD1. From germline, CDR1 is SEHNR and CDR2 FQNEAQ (reference sequence). The J segment lost 3 bases and the V segment lost 5 bases, leaving 7 bases of the junction unmatched. This CDR3 region has 14 residues. CDR3 bases: TGTGCCAGCAGCCGAGACGGGACAGACTACGAGCAGTACTTC. Protein: CASSRDGTDYEQYF.

This clonotype has at least ten counts. V usage is TRBV7-2 and J usage is TRBJ2-7, with D uncertain. The V end was cut by 1 base, the J end by 2 bases, with 12 bases between. This CDR3 spans 15 amino acids. CDR1 and CDR2 (germline): SGHTA, FQGNSA. The CDR3 bases are TGTGCCAGCAGCTTAGGGTTTAGCTTAGCCTACGAGCAGTACTTC. This translates into CASSLGFSLAYEQYF.

This clonotype turned up a few times. At one end, the junction sequence differs from germline, possibly due to a read error. This chain connects TRBV5-6 to TRBJ2-1; 7 bases match TRBD2. The CDR3 spans 11 residues. The germline V gene encodes CDR1 SGHDT and CDR2 YYEEEE. The CDR3 spells CASSWGTTTLF. In nucleotides, the CDR3 is TGTGCCAGCAGCTGGGGGACTACAACCCTCTTC.

This sequence joins TRBV3-1 and TRBJ2-1, with no clear D. The CDR3 runs 16 residues. Germline values: CDR1 LGHDT, CDR2 YNNKEL (reference sequence). The V end was cut by 2 bases, the J end by 4 bases, with 15 bases between. The CDR3 nucleotides are TGTGCCAGCAGCCAACCCTCCTCTTCTCCTTACAATGAGCAGTTCTTC. Translating it yields CASSQPSSSPYNEQFF.

In its sample, this clonotype was seen many times. This sequence joins TRBV12-3 or TRBV12-4 and TRBJ2-7, with TRBD2 matching 11 bases. CDR3 length: 14 residues. V shed 5 bases, J shed 4 bases, and the junction held 4 bases outside the gene matches. CDR3 bases: TGTGCCAGCAGTACTAGCGGGAGAATGTACGAGCAGTACTTC. As protein: CASSTSGRMYEQYF.

This clonotype was seen just once. One base away lies a much larger clone, so this may be a sequencing read error. The chain is built from TRBV29-1 and TRBJ2-3; TRBD2 agrees at 9 bases. Germline values: CDR1 SQVTM, CDR2 ANQGSEA. The ends lost 4 bases at V and 2 bases at J; junction bases unmatched: 10. The CDR3 consists of 16 residues. The CDR3 reads CSVVTGTSFLTDTQYF. CDR3 DNA: TGCAGCGTTGTTACAGGGACTAGCTTCCTCACAGATACGCAGTATTTT.

This clonotype was picked up a small number of times. The chain is built from TRBV7-8 and TRBJ2-5; TRBD2 might be the D (6 bases). CDR3 length: 16 amino acids. Trimming removed 5 bases at V and 5 bases at J, with 21 bases between. Germline CDR1 reads SGHVS; CDR2 reads FQNEAQ. CDR3 loop: CASSRYLTGVVETQYF. As DNA, the CDR3 is TGTGCCAGCAGCCGTTACTTAACGGGAGTAGTGGAGACCCAGTACTTC.

This clonotype was seen more than once but under ten times. CDR3 sequence (DNA): TGTGCCAGCAGCGTAGGATCCCAGAGCTCCTACAATGAGCAGTTCTTC. It yields the protein CASSVGSQSSYNEQFF. V and J are TRBV9 and TRBJ2-1; D call uncertain. In germline, CDR1 is SGDLS, CDR2 YYNGEE. This CDR3 comprises 16 residues. Trimming left V 0 bases short and J 0 bases short, with 10 bases between.

This chain uses TRBV27 with TRBJ2-1, with TRBD2 matching 9 bases. CDR1 MNHEY and CDR2 SMNVEV come from the germline V gene (reference sequence). The junction had 6 bases not matched to a gene; V was cut back by 6 bases and J by 0 bases. The CDR3 consists of 16 residues. CDR3 nucleotide sequence: TGTGCCAGCAGGCCGGTTAGCGGGAGCTCCTACAATGAGCAGTTCTTC. Amino acids: CASRPVSGSSYNEQFF.

This clonotype was detected many times. This chain uses TRBV20-1 with TRBJ1-5, with D perhaps matching TRBD1 (6 bases). V was cut by 5 bases and J by 7 bases, with 15 bases left in between. CDR1 DFQATT and CDR2 SNEGSKA come from the germline V gene (reference sequence). The CDR3 totals 13 residues. CDR3 residues: CSASDRSGQPQHF. DNA for the CDR3: TGCAGTGCTTCTGACAGGTCCGGGCAGCCCCAGCATTTT.

The chain recombines TRBV5-1 with TRBJ2-1; a possible D gene is TRBD2 (6 bases). The CDR3 contains 16 residues. The germline V gene has CDR1 SGHRS and CDR2 YFSETQ. V lost 0 bases and J lost 2, with 12 bases in between. CDR3 nucleotide sequence: TGCGCCAGCAGCTTGGGGGATAGCGGAGCCTACAATGAGCAGTTCTTC. Translation: CASSLGDSGAYNEQFF.

This clonotype was seen many times. This chain joins TRBV7-8 and TRBJ2-3; tentative D call: TRBD1 (5 bases). The germline gives CDR1 SGHVS, CDR2 FQNEAQ. Between the trimmed V and J ends, which lost 1 base and 2 bases, there was a span of 10 bases. The CDR3 contains 15 residues. CDR3 loop: CASSLGQGYTDTQYF. CDR3 coding DNA: TGTGCCAGCAGCTTAGGGCAGGGTTACACAGATACGCAGTATTTT.

A note on this clonotype: The junction differs from germline at one of its ends, possibly a read error. V usage is TRBV13 and J usage is TRBJ2-1; the D is unclear. Germline CDR1 reads PRHDT; CDR2 reads FYEKMQ (reference sequence). The CDR3 is 14 residues long. CDR3 sequence (DNA): TGTGCCAGCAGCCCACCGACTGTCTACGATGAGCAGTTCTTC. Translated, it gives CASSPPTVYDEQFF.

This clonotype was recorded many times. This rearrangement joins TRBV24-1 to TRBJ1-4; perhaps TRBD1 as D (5 bases). Trimming cost V 7 bases and J 8 bases, with 16 bases left between them. Germline values: CDR1 KGHDR, CDR2 SFDVKD. The CDR3 is made up of 14 amino acids. The CDR3 sequence: CATSGRDANEKLFF. Here the CDR3 DNA reads TGTGCCACCAGCGGGAGGGACGCGAACGAAAAACTGTTTTTT.

The V call is TRBV6-2 or TRBV6-3, the J call TRBJ2-7; D unresolved. The CDR3 has 13 residues. CDR1 MNHEY and CDR2 SVGEGT come from the germline V gene. Trimming stripped 2 bases from V and 3 bases from J, with 8 bases between. The CDR3 reads CASSYGANYEQYF. The CDR3 DNA follows: TGTGCCAGCAGTTACGGAGCGAACTACGAGCAGTACTTC.

The chain is built from TRBV27 and TRBJ1-2; TRBD1 matches 11 bases. This CDR3 has 18 residues. V lost 0 bases, J lost 8 bases, and 14 bases stayed unmatched. Germline CDR1 MNHEY, CDR2 SMNVEV (reference sequence). CDR3 sequence reads: CASSLSSGQGDLLTGYTF. In nucleotides, the CDR3 is TGTGCCAGCAGTTTATCGTCGGGACAGGGGGACCTCCTGACAGGCTACACCTTC.

In DNA, the CDR3 is TGTGCCAGCAGCTTAGTGAGGACTAGCGCCTACGAGCAGTACTTC. Its protein product is CASSLVRTSAYEQYF. The chain employs TRBV7-8 and TRBJ2-7; TRBD2 agrees at 9 bases. Germline lookup yields CDR1 SGHVS and CDR2 FQNEAQ. Germline trimming cut 1 base from V and 2 bases from J; bases unmatched to any gene: 3. CDR3 length equals 15 residues. Variable domain in full (rest from reference TRBV7-8 and TRBJ2-7): GAGVSQSPRYKVAKRGQDVALRCDPISGHVSLFWYQQALGQGPEFLTYFQNEAQLDKSGLPSDRFFAERPEGSVSTLKIQRTQQEDSAVYLCASSLVRTSAYEQYFGPGTRLTVT.

The chain has TRBV6-1 and TRBJ2-7; weak D call: TRBD2 (6 bases). Germline-derived CDR1 and CDR2 are MNHNS and SASEGT. This CDR3 has 14 amino acids. V lost 9 bases and J lost 0, with 15 bases in between. The CDR3 here is CASTEGLSSYEQYF. The CDR3 nucleotides are TGTGCCAGTACCGAGGGACTCTCCTCCTACGAGCAGTACTTC.

The chain carries TRBV5-8 and TRBJ1-1; weak D call: TRBD1 (6 bases). The germline CDR1 and CDR2 sequences are SGHTS and YDEGEE. The CDR3 is 12 residues long. V was cut by 2 bases and J by 7 bases, with 9 bases left in between. This CDR3 is CASSFDRREAFF. Here the CDR3 DNA reads TGTGCCAGCAGCTTTGACAGGCGTGAAGCTTTCTTT.